These 30 T cell receptor beta chains were all obtained from the same sample, sequenced in a study of beta chain features in type 1 diabetes. The investigators reverse transcribed all of the isolated RNA, so they sequenced expressed TCRB transcripts. Sequencing was performed with immunoSEQ multiplex PCR; in TCRdb, only in-frame clones are kept and a portion is missing. This table holds 250,000 to 400,000 clones, 14% found once. Sequenced material: central memory CD4+ T cells from blood. These receptors were collected from a man aged 30 to 39 in good health.

The CDR3 DNA follows: TGTGCCAGCAGGACCGGGACAGGCCACGAGCAGTACTTC. Translating it yields CASRTGTGHEQYF. V and J are TRBV6-5 and TRBJ2-7; 8 bases agree with TRBD1. This CDR3 spans 13 amino acids. V was clipped by 6 bases and J by 5 bases; unmatched bases: 6. Per germline, CDR1 MNHEY and CDR2 SVGAGI.

This clone was seen only a few times. The germline gene is not matched at one end of the junction; a read error may be the cause. Other DNA sequences in the same sample also yield this CDR3. The chain combines TRBV5-4 with TRBJ2-1; D ambiguous. Germline lookup yields CDR1 SGHNT and CDR2 YYREEE (reference sequence). This CDR3 region has 14 residues. The DNA for the CDR3 is TGCGCCAGCAGCCAAGGAGCTTTGGAGAATGAGCAGTTCTTC. The encoded protein is CASSQGALENEQFF.

The CDR3 coding sequence is TGTGCCAGCAGGATAGGACGGTACACCGGGGAGCTGTTTTTT. This codes for CASRIGRYTGELFF. The V and J genes are TRBV6-6 and TRBJ2-2; no firm D call. The germline V and J ends were trimmed by 6 bases and 3 bases, with 11 bases remaining between them. There are 14 residues in the CDR3. Germline V gene lookup returns CDR1 MNHNY and CDR2 SVGAGI (reference sequence).

This clone was seen more than once but under ten times. The chain is built from TRBV30 and TRBJ2-1; no definite D call. V was shortened by 0 bases and J by 14 bases, with 14 bases between the two germline ends. The CDR3 is 12 residues long. Germline V lookup: CDR1 GTSNPN, CDR2 SVGIG (reference sequence). For the CDR3, the DNA is TGTGCCTGGAGTGTAAACAGCCCTGTGAAGTTCTTC. It is translated as CAWSVNSPVKFF. The whole variable domain, filled in from reference TRBV30 and TRBJ2-1, reads SQTIHQWPATLVQPVGSPLSLECTVEGTSNPNLYWYRQAAGRGLQLLFYSVGIGQISSEVPQNLSASRPQDRQFILSSKKLLLSDSGFYLCAWSVNSPVKFFGPGTRLTVL.

This clone was detected many times. The chain uses TRBV15 and TRBJ1-4; 9 nucleotides align to TRBD1. CDR1 LNHNV and CDR2 YYDKDF come from the germline V gene (reference sequence). V shed 2 bases, J shed 8 bases, and the junction held 6 bases outside the gene matches. The CDR3 has 15 residues. Here the CDR3 DNA reads TGTGCCACCAGCAGAAGTCCCGGGACAGGGGAAAAACTGTTTTTT. It is translated as CATSRSPGTGEKLFF.

This clone was seen ten or more times. The chain combines TRBV27 with TRBJ1-2; perhaps TRBD1 as D (6 bases). The germline V and J ends were trimmed by 3 bases and 4 bases, with 9 bases remaining between them. Germline values: CDR1 MNHEY, CDR2 SMNVEV (reference sequence). This CDR3 comprises 13 residues. CDR3: CASSLDRSYGYTF. Here the CDR3 DNA reads TGTGCCAGCAGTTTGGACAGAAGCTATGGCTACACCTTC.

Only a few counts were recorded for this clone. The J gene is TRBJ1-2, the V gene TRBV7-9; D gene uncertain. Germline V gene data show CDR1 as SEHNR and CDR2 as FQNEAQ (reference sequence). The CDR3 runs to 13 residues. The germline V and J ends were trimmed by 0 bases and 4 bases, with 6 bases remaining between them. CDR3 in amino acids: CASSLAGSYGYTF. For the CDR3, the DNA is TGTGCCAGCAGCTTAGCGGGTAGCTATGGCTACACCTTC.

The V call is TRBV6-5, the J call TRBJ1-2, with 8 bases fitting TRBD1. J gave up 8 bases and V 0 bases, and 11 bases lay outside the gene matches. This CDR3 has 16 residues. The germline V gene encodes CDR1 MNHEY and CDR2 SVGAGI. The CDR3 DNA sequence: TGTGCCAGCAGTTACTCGAACACAGGGGGTCTTGGAGGCTACACCTTC. Encoded protein: CASSYSNTGGLGGYTF.

This clone was found a few times. V and J are TRBV10-3 and TRBJ2-4, with D perhaps matching TRBD2 (6 bases). CDR1 and CDR2 (germline): ENHRY, SYGVKD. Trimming shortened V by 10 bases and J by 9 bases, and 22 bases separated the two germline ends. The CDR3 has 14 amino acids. The CDR3 spells CATILGTPSSIQYF. The CDR3 bases are TGTGCCACTATACTCGGGACTCCCTCCAGCATTCAGTACTTC.

This clone was observed a handful of times. Sequence at one end of the junction differs from germline and may be a read error. The chain carries TRBV6-5 and TRBJ1-1; D is uncertain. The CDR3 is made up of 13 amino acids. CDR1 MNHEY and CDR2 SVGAGI come from the germline V gene. As DNA, the CDR3 is TGTGCCATCAGTGTTGAGGTGAACACTGAAGCTTTCTTT. Translating it yields CAISVEVNTEAFF.

This clone was seen only a few times. J is TRBJ1-2 and V is TRBV6-1; D uncertain. The germline gives CDR1 MNHNS, CDR2 SASEGT. Between the trimmed V and J ends, which lost 2 bases and 5 bases, there was a span of 6 bases. The CDR3 runs to 12 residues. This CDR3 is CASSEQRYGYTF. CDR3 nucleotide sequence: TGTGCCAGCAGTGAACAGCGGTATGGCTACACCTTC.

The chain joins TRBV2 to TRBJ1-5, with no clear D. Germline V gives CDR1 SNHLY, CDR2 FYNNEI. V was cut by 3 bases and J by 2 bases, with 8 bases left in between. The CDR3 length is 14 residues. CDR3 nucleotides: TGTGCCAGCAGTGAGAGGTCAGGCAATCAGCCCCAGCATTTT. It yields the protein CASSERSGNQPQHF.

This rearrangement joins TRBV4-3 to TRBJ1-2; D not certain. The V and J ends lost 1 base and 2 bases respectively, with 14 bases between them. CDR3 length: 16 amino acids. Germline V lookup: CDR1 LGHNA, CDR2 YSLEER. CDR3 protein: CASSQVMIGSNYGYTF. The DNA of the CDR3 is TGCGCCAGCAGCCAAGTGATGATAGGGTCAAACTATGGCTACACCTTC.

The chain carries TRBV7-3 and TRBJ2-2; D unclear. The CDR3 is 15 amino acids. The V and J ends lost 5 bases and 6 bases respectively, with 16 bases between them. Germline CDR1 is SGHTA and CDR2 is FQGTGA. This CDR3 reads CASSLGSRYSGELFF. CDR3 nucleotide sequence: TGTGCCAGCAGCCTCGGAAGTAGATACTCCGGGGAGCTGTTTTTT.

This clone was recorded many times. The gene calls are TRBV5-1 and TRBJ2-1; 8 bases are shared with TRBD1. The germline gives CDR1 SGHRS, CDR2 YFSETQ. The ends lost 5 bases at V and 5 bases at J; junction bases unmatched: 9. CDR3 length: 15 residues. CDR3 sequence reads: CASSQDRAQHNEQFF. The CDR3 region has the DNA TGCGCCAGCAGTCAGGACAGGGCACAACACAATGAGCAGTTCTTC.

V and J are TRBV5-1 and TRBJ2-7, with D perhaps matching TRBD1 (5 bases). Looked up from germline, CDR1 is SGHRS and CDR2 is YFSETQ. The CDR3 loop spans 13 amino acids. V shed 3 bases and J shed 5 bases, with 12 bases lying between them. Written as DNA, the CDR3 is TGCGCCAGCAGCTCTTTCAGGGCTGACGAGCAGTACTTC. Encoded protein: CASSSFRADEQYF.

This clone was seen a few times. V is TRBV7-9 and J is TRBJ2-7; D possibly corresponds to TRBD2 (6 bases). The CDR3 has 16 residues. CDR1 and CDR2 from the germline V gene are SEHNR and FQNEAQ (reference sequence). V lost 4 bases and J 9 bases, leaving 25 bases between the germline ends. The CDR3: CASSSTDYGAPRGQYF. CDR3 nucleotide sequence: TGTGCCAGCAGCTCAACGGACTATGGCGCCCCCCGGGGGCAGTACTTC. The whole variable domain, filled in from reference TRBV7-9 and TRBJ2-7, reads DTGVSQNPRHKITKRGQNVTFRCDPISEHNRLYWYRQTLGQGPEFLTYFQNEAQLEKSRLLSDRFSAERPKGSFSTLEIQRTEQGDSAMYLCASSSTDYGAPRGQYFGPGTRLTVT.

This clone was seen a handful of times. The rearrangement uses TRBV7-9 and TRBJ1-4; the match to TRBD1 covers 8 bases. The V gene's germline CDR1 is SEHNR and CDR2 FQNEAQ (reference sequence). J gave up 7 bases and V 1 base, and 5 bases lay outside the gene matches. The CDR3 contains 15 residues. The CDR3 nucleotides read TGTGCCAGCAGCTTAGTTACGGGGACAGGTGAAAAACTGTTTTTT. This translates into CASSLVTGTGEKLFF.

Comment on this clone: At one boundary the junction diverges from the germline segment, which might be a read error. This chain links TRBV27 with TRBJ2-3; 9 bases fit TRBD2. The CDR3 covers 16 residues. Germline CDR1 MNHEY, CDR2 SMNVEV (reference sequence). The CDR3 loop reads CAGSTLAGYGTDTQYF. In nucleotides, the CDR3 is TGTGCCGGCAGTACTCTAGCGGGGTACGGCACAGATACGCAGTATTTT.

In its sample, this clone was seen once. This rearrangement joins TRBV7-9 to TRBJ1-2; no firm D call. This CDR3 has 13 residues. CDR1 is SEHNR and CDR2 is FQNEAQ in the germline V gene (reference sequence). Trimming pared 2 bases from V and 7 bases from J, leaving 11 bases between. CDR3 DNA: TGTGCCAGCAGCTTATTCACCGGCGGTGGCTACACCTTC. Translation: CASSLFTGGGYTF.

This clone was detected a few times. The gene calls are TRBV11-2 and TRBJ1-4; D not resolved. The CDR3 consists of 16 residues. The germline V and J ends were trimmed by 5 bases and 0 bases, with 13 bases remaining between them. Germline V gives CDR1 SGHAT, CDR2 FQNNGV. For the CDR3, the DNA is TGTGCCAGCAGCCAACTTTCAACGCCAACTAATGAAAAACTGTTTTTT. This translates into CASSQLSTPTNEKLFF. The whole variable domain, filled in from reference TRBV11-2 and TRBJ1-4, reads EAGVAQSPRYKIIEKRQSVAFWCNPISGHATLYWYQQILGQGPKLLIQFQNNGVVDDSQLPKDRFSAERLKGVDSTLKIQPAKLEDSAVYLCASSQLSTPTNEKLFFGSGTQLSVL.

The chain couples TRBV5-1 to TRBJ1-2; perhaps TRBD1 as D (6 bases). Per germline, CDR1 SGHRS and CDR2 YFSETQ. This CDR3 contains 14 residues. V lost 0 bases and J lost 4, with 10 bases in between. CDR3 nucleotide sequence: TGCGCCAGCAGCTTGGATGACAGGCCCTATGGCTACACCTTC. It is translated as CASSLDDRPYGYTF.

This clone showed up just a few times. V and J are TRBV4-3 and TRBJ2-2; D unclear. The V and J ends lost 0 bases and 5 bases respectively, with 7 bases between them. The germline V gene has CDR1 LGHNA and CDR2 YSLEER. This CDR3 spans 14 amino acids. As DNA, the CDR3 is TGCGCCAGCAGCCAAGAGCGTGTGACCGGGGAGCTGTTTTTT. Translation: CASSQERVTGELFF.

In this sample, this clone turned up a few times. The rearrangement uses TRBV4-3 and TRBJ1-1; TRBD1 agrees at 8 bases. CDR3 length: 15 amino acids. With 3 bases clipped from V and 3 bases from J, the junction kept 6 bases outside the gene matches. Germline lookup yields CDR1 LGHNA and CDR2 YSLEER. In DNA form, the CDR3 reads TGCGCCAGCAGCCAGTTAGACAGGGGCTACACTGAAGCTTTCTTT. Its protein product is CASSQLDRGYTEAFF.

A few counts support this clone. The chain couples TRBV7-2 to TRBJ1-2; no clear D. This CDR3 has 14 residues. Germline-derived CDR1 and CDR2 are SGHTA and FQGNSA. Trimming took off 5 bases at V and 5 bases at J, with 15 bases between the two ends. This chain's CDR3 is CASSGNGPQYGYTF. For the CDR3, the DNA is TGTGCCAGCAGCGGCAACGGGCCACAATATGGCTACACCTTC.

The genes are TRBV7-2 and TRBJ1-4; D gene uncertain. The CDR3 loop spans 17 amino acids. Germline-derived CDR1 and CDR2 are SGHTA and FQGNSA. The V and J ends lost 2 bases and 2 bases respectively, with 15 bases between them. The CDR3 DNA follows: TGTGCCAGCAGCTTAATGAAAGGGAGTCCCACTAATGAAAAACTGTTTTTT. Amino acid sequence: CASSLMKGSPTNEKLFF.

The chain is built from TRBV7-9 and TRBJ1-4; D may be TRBD1 (5 bases). CDR1 is SEHNR and CDR2 is FQNEAQ in the germline V gene (reference sequence). The CDR3 length is 15 residues. Trimming removed 3 bases at V and 5 bases at J, with 13 bases between. The CDR3 loop is CASSFPGAGNEKLFF. The CDR3 DNA reads as TGTGCCAGCAGCTTCCCCGGGGCAGGGAATGAAAAACTGTTTTTT.

The V gene is TRBV7-9, the J gene TRBJ2-5; D is perhaps TRBD1 (6 bases). V was cut by 2 bases and J by 2 bases, with 9 bases left in between. The CDR3 runs to 14 residues. Germline CDR1 SEHNR, CDR2 FQNEAQ (reference sequence). This chain's CDR3 is CASSLSRGQETQYF. In nucleotides, the CDR3 is TGTGCCAGCAGCTTAAGCAGGGGTCAAGAGACCCAGTACTTC.

This clone came up a few times. The same CDR3 also results from other DNA sequences found in this sample. The chain couples TRBV6-6 to TRBJ1-5; D is ambiguous. The germline V gene has CDR1 MNHNY and CDR2 SVGAGI (reference sequence). The germline V and J ends were trimmed by 3 bases and 4 bases, with 7 bases remaining between them. This CDR3 is 13 amino acids long. Here the CDR3 DNA reads TGTGCCAGCAGTTATGGTGGAAATCAGCCCCAGCATTTT. Protein product: CASSYGGNQPQHF.

The chain joins TRBV13 to TRBJ2-7, with 12 positions matching TRBD1. Germline V gene data show CDR1 as PRHDT and CDR2 as FYEKMQ (reference sequence). V dropped 5 bases and J dropped 4; count of bases not matched to a gene: 12. The CDR3 runs to 17 residues. This CDR3 reads CASSNRPGQGAGYEQYF. CDR3 in DNA: TGTGCCAGCAGCAATAGGCCGGGACAGGGGGCAGGTTACGAGCAGTACTTC.